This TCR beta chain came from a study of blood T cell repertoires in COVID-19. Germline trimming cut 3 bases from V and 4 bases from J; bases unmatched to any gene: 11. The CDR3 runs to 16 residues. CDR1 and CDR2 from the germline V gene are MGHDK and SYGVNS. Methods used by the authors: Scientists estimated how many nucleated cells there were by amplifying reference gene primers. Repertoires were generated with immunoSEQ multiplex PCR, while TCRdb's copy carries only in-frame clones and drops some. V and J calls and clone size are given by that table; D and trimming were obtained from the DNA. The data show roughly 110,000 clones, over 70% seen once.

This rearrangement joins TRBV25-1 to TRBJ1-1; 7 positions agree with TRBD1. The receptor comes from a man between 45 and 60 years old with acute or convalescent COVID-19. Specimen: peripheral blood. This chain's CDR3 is CASSDIRTGVVTEAFF. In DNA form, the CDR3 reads TGTGCCAGCAGTGATATTAGAACAGGGGTGGTCACTGAAGCTTTCTTT.